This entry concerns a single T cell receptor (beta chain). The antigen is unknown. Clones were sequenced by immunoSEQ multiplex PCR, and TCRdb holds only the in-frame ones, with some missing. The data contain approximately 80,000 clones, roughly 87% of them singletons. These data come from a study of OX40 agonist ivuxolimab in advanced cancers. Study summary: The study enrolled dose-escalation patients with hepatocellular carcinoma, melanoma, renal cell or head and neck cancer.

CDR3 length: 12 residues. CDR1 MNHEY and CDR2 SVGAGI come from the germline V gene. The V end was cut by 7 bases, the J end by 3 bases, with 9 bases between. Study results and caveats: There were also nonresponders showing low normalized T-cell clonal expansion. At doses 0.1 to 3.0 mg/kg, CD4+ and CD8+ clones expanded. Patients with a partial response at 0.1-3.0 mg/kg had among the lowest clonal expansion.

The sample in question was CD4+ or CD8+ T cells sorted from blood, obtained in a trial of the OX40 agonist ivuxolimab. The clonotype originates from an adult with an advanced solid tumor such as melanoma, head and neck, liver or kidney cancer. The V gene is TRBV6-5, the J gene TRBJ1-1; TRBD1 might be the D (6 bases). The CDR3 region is CASTWTDTEAFF. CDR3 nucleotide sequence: TGTGCCAGCACCTGGACAGACACTGAAGCTTTCTTT.